What follows is one T cell receptor (beta chain) and its context. Antigen specificity is unknown. The data are from a study of T cell repertoires in cytomegalovirus infection. TCRdb reanalysed the reads using MiXCR and keeps one entry per CDR3 protein. The data contain some 920,000 distinct CDR3 sequences, around 30% of them singletons. The ends were cut back, 3 bases at V and 7 bases at J, with 12 bases in the middle. CDR1 and CDR2 from the germline V gene are KGHDR and SFDVKD. The CDR3 has 14 residues. This sequence was found in a human donor in good health (CMV status not recorded). Some clones in this sample may be carry-over from other donors' samples. The rearrangement links TRBV24-1 to TRBJ2-1, with D perhaps matching TRBD2 (5 bases). The starting material was cultured CD8+ T cells from PBMCs, obtained from culture after CMV antigen stimulation. The CDR3 reads CATSDGLAGNEQFF. The CDR3 bases are TGTGCCACCAGTGATGGGCTAGCCGGGAATGAGCAGTTCTTC.